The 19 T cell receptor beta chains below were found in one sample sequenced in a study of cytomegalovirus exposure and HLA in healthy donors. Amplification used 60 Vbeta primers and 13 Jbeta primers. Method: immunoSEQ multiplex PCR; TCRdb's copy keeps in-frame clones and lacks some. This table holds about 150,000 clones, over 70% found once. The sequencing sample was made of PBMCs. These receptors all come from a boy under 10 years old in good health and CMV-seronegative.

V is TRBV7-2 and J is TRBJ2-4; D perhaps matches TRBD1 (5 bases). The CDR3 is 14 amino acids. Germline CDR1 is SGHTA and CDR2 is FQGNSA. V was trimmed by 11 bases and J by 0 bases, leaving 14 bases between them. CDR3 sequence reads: CAGDSNLAKNIQYF. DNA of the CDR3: TGTGCCGGTGACAGTAACCTAGCCAAAAACATTCAGTACTTC.

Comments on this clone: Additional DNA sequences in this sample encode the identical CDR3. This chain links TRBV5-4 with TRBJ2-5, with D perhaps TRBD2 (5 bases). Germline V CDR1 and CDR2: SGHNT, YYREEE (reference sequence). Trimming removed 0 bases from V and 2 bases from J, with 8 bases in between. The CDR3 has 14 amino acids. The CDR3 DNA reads TGTGCCAGCAGCTTGGCTGGCGGGCAAGAGACCCAGTACTTC. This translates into CASSLAGGQETQYF.

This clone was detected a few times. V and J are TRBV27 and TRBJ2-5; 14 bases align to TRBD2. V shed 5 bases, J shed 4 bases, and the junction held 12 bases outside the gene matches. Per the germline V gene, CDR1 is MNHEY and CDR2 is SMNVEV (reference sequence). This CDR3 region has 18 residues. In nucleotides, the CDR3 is TGTGCCAGCAGTCCGAGCCCGGGACTAGCGGGAGAAAGAGAGACCCAGTACTTC. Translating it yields CASSPSPGLAGERETQYF.

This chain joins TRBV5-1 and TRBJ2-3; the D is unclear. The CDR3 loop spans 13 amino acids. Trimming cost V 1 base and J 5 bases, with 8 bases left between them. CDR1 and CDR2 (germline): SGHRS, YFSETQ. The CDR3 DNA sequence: TGCGCCAGCAGCTTGTACCCGAGAGATACGCAGTATTTT. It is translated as CASSLYPRDTQYF.

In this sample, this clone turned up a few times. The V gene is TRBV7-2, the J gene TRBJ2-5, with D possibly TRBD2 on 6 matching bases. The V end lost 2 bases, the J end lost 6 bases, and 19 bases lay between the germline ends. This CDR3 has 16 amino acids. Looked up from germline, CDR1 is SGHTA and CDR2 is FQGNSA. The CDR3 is CASSLRGDLGGQTQYF. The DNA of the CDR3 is TGTGCCAGCAGCTTAAGGGGAGATCTGGGGGGACAGACCCAGTACTTC. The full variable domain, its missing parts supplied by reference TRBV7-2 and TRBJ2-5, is GAGVSQSPSNKVTEKGKDVELRCDPISGHTALYWYRQSLGQGLEFLIYFQGNSAPDKSGLPSDRFSAERTGGSVSTLTIQRTQQEDSAVYLCASSLRGDLGGQTQYFGPGTRLLVL.

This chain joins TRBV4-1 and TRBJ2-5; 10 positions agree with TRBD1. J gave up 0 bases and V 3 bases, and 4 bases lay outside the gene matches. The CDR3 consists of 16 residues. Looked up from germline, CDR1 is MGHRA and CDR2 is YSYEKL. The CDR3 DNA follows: TGCGCCAGCAGCCAGGGGGACAGGGGCTACCAAGAGACCCAGTACTTC. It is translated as CASSQGDRGYQETQYF.

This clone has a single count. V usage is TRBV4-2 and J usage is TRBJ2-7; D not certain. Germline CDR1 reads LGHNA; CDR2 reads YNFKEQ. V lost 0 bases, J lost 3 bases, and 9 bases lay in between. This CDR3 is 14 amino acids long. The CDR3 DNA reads TGTGCCAGCAGCCAAGATCAGGCAGACTACGAGCAGTACTTC. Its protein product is CASSQDQADYEQYF.

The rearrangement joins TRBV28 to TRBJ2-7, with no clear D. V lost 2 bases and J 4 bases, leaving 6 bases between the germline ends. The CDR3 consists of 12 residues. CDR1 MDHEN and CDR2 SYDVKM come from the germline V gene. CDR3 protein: CASSLPGYEQYF. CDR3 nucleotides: TGTGCCAGCAGTTTACCCGGGTACGAGCAGTACTTC. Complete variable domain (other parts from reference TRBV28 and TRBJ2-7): DVKVTQSSRYLVKRTGEKVFLECVQDMDHENMFWYRQDPGLGLRLIYFSYDVKMKEKGDIPEGYSVSREKKERFSLILESASTNQTSMYLCASSLPGYEQYFGPGTRLTVT.

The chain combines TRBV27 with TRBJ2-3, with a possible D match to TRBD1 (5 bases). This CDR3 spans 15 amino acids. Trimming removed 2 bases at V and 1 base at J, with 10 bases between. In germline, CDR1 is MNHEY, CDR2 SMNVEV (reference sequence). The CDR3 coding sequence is TGTGCCAGCAGTTTACAGGGTTTGGGCACAGATACGCAGTATTTT. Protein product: CASSLQGLGTDTQYF.

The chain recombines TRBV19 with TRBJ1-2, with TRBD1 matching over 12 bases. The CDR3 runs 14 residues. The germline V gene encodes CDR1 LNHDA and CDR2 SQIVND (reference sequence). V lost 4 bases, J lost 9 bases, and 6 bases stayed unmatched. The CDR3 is CASSTGTGGASYTF. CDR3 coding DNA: TGTGCCAGTAGTACCGGGACAGGGGGCGCGAGCTACACCTTC.

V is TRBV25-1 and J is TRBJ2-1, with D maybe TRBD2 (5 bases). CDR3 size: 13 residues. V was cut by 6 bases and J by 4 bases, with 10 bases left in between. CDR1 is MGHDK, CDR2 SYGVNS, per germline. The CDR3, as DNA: TGTGCCAGCAGGACCGGAGGATACAATGAGCAGTTCTTC. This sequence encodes CASRTGGYNEQFF.

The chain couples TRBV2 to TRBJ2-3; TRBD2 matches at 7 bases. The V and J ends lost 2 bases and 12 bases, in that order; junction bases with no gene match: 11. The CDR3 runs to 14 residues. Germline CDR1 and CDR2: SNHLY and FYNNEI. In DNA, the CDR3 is TGTGCCAGCAGTGAAACTAGCGCCTCGTCGGATCAGTATTTT. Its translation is CASSETSASSDQYF. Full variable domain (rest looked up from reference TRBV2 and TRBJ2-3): EPEVTQTPSHQVTQMGQEVILRCVPISNHLYFYWYRQILGQKVEFLVSFYNNEISEKSEIFDDQFSVERPDGSNFTLKIRSTKLEDSAMYFCASSETSASSDQYFGPGTRLTVL.

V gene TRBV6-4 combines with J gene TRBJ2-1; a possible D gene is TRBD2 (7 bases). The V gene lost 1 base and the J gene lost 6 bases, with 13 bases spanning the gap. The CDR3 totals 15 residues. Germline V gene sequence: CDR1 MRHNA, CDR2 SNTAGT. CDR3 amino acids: CASSDWGGRTNEQFF. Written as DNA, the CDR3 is TGTGCCAGCAGTGACTGGGGGGGCCGAACCAATGAGCAGTTCTTC.

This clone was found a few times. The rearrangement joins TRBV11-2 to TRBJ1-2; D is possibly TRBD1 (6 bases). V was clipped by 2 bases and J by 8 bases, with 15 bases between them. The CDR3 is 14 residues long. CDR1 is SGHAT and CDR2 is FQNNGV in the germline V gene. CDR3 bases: TGTGCCAGCAGCTTAATGACAGGTCAAGGGGGCTACACCTTC. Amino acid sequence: CASSLMTGQGGYTF. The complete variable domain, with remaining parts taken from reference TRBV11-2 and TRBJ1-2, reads EAGVAQSPRYKIIEKRQSVAFWCNPISGHATLYWYQQILGQGPKLLIQFQNNGVVDDSQLPKDRFSAERLKGVDSTLKIQPAKLEDSAVYLCASSLMTGQGGYTFGSGTRLTVV.

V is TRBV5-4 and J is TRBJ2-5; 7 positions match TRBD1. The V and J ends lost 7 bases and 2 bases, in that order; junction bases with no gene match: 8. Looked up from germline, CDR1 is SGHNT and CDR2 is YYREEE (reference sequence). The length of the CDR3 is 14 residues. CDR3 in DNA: TGTGCCAGCGGGGCTTACAGGGGTCAAGAGACCCAGTACTTC. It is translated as CASGAYRGQETQYF. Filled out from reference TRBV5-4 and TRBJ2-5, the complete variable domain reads ETGVTQSPTHLIKTRGQQVTLRCSSQSGHNTVSWYQQALGQGPQFIFQYYREEENGRGNFPPRFSGLQFPNYSSELNVNALELDDSALYLCASGAYRGQETQYFGPGTRLLVL.

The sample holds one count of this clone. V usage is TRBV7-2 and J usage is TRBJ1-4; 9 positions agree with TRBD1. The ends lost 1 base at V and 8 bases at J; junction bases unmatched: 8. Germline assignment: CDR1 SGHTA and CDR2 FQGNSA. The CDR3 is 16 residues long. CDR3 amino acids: CASSLERQGVNEKLFF. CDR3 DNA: TGTGCCAGCAGCTTAGAGCGACAGGGGGTAAACGAAAAACTGTTTTTT.

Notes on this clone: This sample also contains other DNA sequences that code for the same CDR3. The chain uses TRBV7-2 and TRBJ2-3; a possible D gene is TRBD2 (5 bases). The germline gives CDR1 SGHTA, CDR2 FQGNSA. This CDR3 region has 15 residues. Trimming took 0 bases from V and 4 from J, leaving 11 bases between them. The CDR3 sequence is CASSLAAGRADTQYF. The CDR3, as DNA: TGTGCCAGCAGCTTAGCCGCGGGTAGGGCAGATACGCAGTATTTT.

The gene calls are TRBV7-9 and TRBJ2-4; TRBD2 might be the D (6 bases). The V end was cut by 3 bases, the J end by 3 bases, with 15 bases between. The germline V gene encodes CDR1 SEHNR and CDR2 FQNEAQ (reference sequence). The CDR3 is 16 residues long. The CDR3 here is CASSFVAGTDKNIQYF. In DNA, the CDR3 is TGTGCCAGCAGCTTTGTGGCGGGGACGGACAAAAACATTCAGTACTTC.

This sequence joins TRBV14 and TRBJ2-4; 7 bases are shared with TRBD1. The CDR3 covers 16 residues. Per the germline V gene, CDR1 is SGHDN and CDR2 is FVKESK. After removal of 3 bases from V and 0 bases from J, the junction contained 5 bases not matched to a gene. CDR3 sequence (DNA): TGTGCCAGCAGCCAGACAGGGACGGGAGCCAAAAACATTCAGTACTTC. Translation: CASSQTGTGAKNIQYF.